What follows is one T cell receptor beta chain and its context. The data originate from a study of identical twins. Germline assignment: CDR1 SQVTM and CDR2 ANQGSEA. The CDR3 has 12 residues. V lost 3 bases to trimming and J lost 5 bases, with 9 bases between them. Each CDR3 protein gets one entry after TCRdb re-called the 5' RACE reads with MiXCR. The sample holds 450,000 or so distinct CDR3 sequences, about 24% seen once. Only healthy Caucasians were enrolled as donors. These data were likewise used in another study, on T cells expressing NK-cell markers. From that report: Researchers got TCR beta repertoires out of sorted CD3+CD56+NKG2C+, CD3+CD56+NKG2C- and CD3+CD56-NKG2C+ T cells. Dominant NKG2C+ clonotypes were found to form 1.0-7.0% of CD8+ T cells in roughly 6 donors.

The sample consisted of CD4+ T cells sorted from blood. The chain recombines TRBV29-1 with TRBJ2-3; weak D call: TRBD2 (5 bases). The sequence derives from a woman aged 18-29 years in good health. As DNA, the CDR3 is TGCAGCGTTGATACGGGGAGAGATACGCAGTATTTT. The encoded protein is CSVDTGRDTQYF.